Listed here are 26 T cell receptor beta chains from one sample, sequenced in a study of blood T cells in healthy people across ages. Sample-barcoded 5' priming and a J-beta primer mix drove a second PCR of roughly 7 to 11 cycles. TCRdb re-called the 5' RACE reads with MiXCR, one entry per CDR3 protein. Of about 1.8 million distinct CDR3 sequences in the sample, around 50% were seen once. Sequenced sample: blood. The receptors come from a woman aged 35 to 49 in good health.

This clonotype occurred once. J is TRBJ1-6 and V is TRBV6-2 or TRBV6-3; 7 bases are shared with TRBD1. V lost 6 bases, J lost 0 bases, and 11 bases stayed unmatched. The CDR3 totals 18 residues. The germline gives CDR1 MNHEY, CDR2 SVGEGT. In DNA, the CDR3 is TGTGCCAGCAGGACCCCGGGACAGTCGAGCTCCTATAATTCACCCCTCCACTTT. Translated, it gives CASRTPGQSSSYNSPLHF.

This clonotype was recorded at least ten times. The genes are TRBV27 and TRBJ1-5; 8 positions agree with TRBD1. Germline values: CDR1 MNHEY, CDR2 SMNVEV (reference sequence). The V segment lost 6 bases and the J segment 0 bases; nucleotides outside the gene matches: 4. The CDR3 totals 15 residues. The CDR3 DNA follows: TGTGCCAGCAGCTTGACAGGGGATAGCAATCAGCCCCAGCATTTT. Translated: CASSLTGDSNQPQHF.

This clonotype was seen more than once but under ten times. The J gene is TRBJ2-5, the V gene TRBV28; 11 bases line up with TRBD2. The CDR3 loop spans 17 amino acids. V was pared by 4 bases and J by 0 bases, with 7 bases of the junction left unmatched. Germline V gives CDR1 MDHEN, CDR2 SYDVKM. The CDR3, as DNA: TGTGCCAGCAGTTATACTAGCGGGGGCAGGTACCAAGAGACCCAGTACTTC. Its translation: CASSYTSGGRYQETQYF.

V gene TRBV10-2 combines with J gene TRBJ2-5; 9 bases are a match to TRBD2. Looked up from germline, CDR1 is WSHSY and CDR2 is SAAADI. This CDR3 region has 16 residues. Trimming cost V 7 bases and J 0 bases; bases outside gene matches: 9. CDR3 loop: CASTETASGDQETQYF. The CDR3 region has the DNA TGCGCCAGCACCGAGACGGCTAGCGGGGACCAAGAGACCCAGTACTTC.

The rearrangement joins TRBV7-9 to TRBJ1-4; no firm D call. The CDR3 contains 12 residues. The V and J ends lost 4 bases and 6 bases respectively, with 6 bases between them. Germline V gives CDR1 SEHNR, CDR2 FQNEAQ (reference sequence). In DNA, the CDR3 is TGTGCCAGCAGCTGGCTCGATGAAAAACTGTTTTTT. It yields the protein CASSWLDEKLFF.

The chain employs TRBV3-1 and TRBJ2-4, with 9 bases lining up with TRBD2. The end of the DNA is better explained by TRBJ2-5, so the J call may be wrong. This CDR3 is 16 amino acids long. Germline assignment: CDR1 LGHDT and CDR2 YNNKEL (reference sequence). The CDR3 is CASSQDRPSGVETQYF. The CDR3 region has the DNA TGTGCCAGCAGCCAAGATAGACCTAGCGGGGTGGAGACCCAGTACTTC.

The chain employs TRBV7-2 and TRBJ2-7; unclear D gene. The DNA end favors TRBJ2-5, so the J call may be wrong. The CDR3 runs 15 residues. Germline CDR1 and CDR2: SGHTA and FQGNSA. The CDR3 loop is CASSSGPAQKETQYF. DNA of the CDR3: TGTGCCAGCAGCTCTGGGCCGGCACAGAAGGAGACCCAGTACTTC.

The gene calls are TRBV20-1 and TRBJ2-3; D is ambiguous. The CDR3 is 13 residues long. V lost 5 bases, J lost 8 bases, and 17 bases lay in between. In germline, CDR1 is DFQATT, CDR2 SNEGSKA (reference sequence). For the CDR3, the DNA is TGCAGTGCTGGAGTATCCCGGACCGTTACGCAGTATTTT. Amino acid sequence: CSAGVSRTVTQYF.

The table lists this clonotype with a count of one. CDR3 coding DNA: TGTGCCAGCAGGATATCAGGACAGGGGGCAAATGGCTACACCTTC. Amino acids: CASRISGQGANGYTF. This rearrangement joins TRBV27 to TRBJ1-2; TRBD1 matches at 11 bases. V was pared by 6 bases and J by 6 bases, with 9 bases of the junction left unmatched. Per the germline V gene, CDR1 is MNHEY and CDR2 is SMNVEV (reference sequence). The CDR3 loop spans 15 amino acids.

This clonotype was picked up a small number of times. The rearrangement joins TRBV5-1 to TRBJ2-1; D is perhaps TRBD2 (8 bases). The CDR3 has 15 residues. Germline loops: CDR1 SGHRS, CDR2 YFSETQ. The V end lost 4 bases, the J end lost 5 bases, and 16 bases lay between the germline ends. CDR3 coding DNA: TGCGCCAGCAGCCGGGAGGGGACAGCAAACAATGAGCAGTTCTTC. It translates to CASSREGTANNEQFF.

This clonotype was detected only a few times. V usage is TRBV20-1 and J usage is TRBJ2-5, with D possibly TRBD2 on 6 matching bases. The CDR3 length is 15 residues. In germline, CDR1 is DFQATT, CDR2 SNEGSKA (reference sequence). Trimming removed 0 bases from V and 5 bases from J, with 16 bases in between. Here the CDR3 DNA reads TGCAGTGCTAGAGATATCGTGGCGGGGACGGAGACCCAGTACTTC. Residues: CSARDIVAGTETQYF.

The V and J genes are TRBV5-1 and TRBJ2-5; D remains unclear. The germline V gene has CDR1 SGHRS and CDR2 YFSETQ. The ends were cut back, 4 bases at V and 2 bases at J, with 12 bases in the middle. This CDR3 contains 14 residues. The CDR3 DNA reads as TGCGCCAGCAGCCGTGGACCGTTACAAGAGACCCAGTACTTC. Translating gives CASSRGPLQETQYF.

This clonotype was observed a few times. The genes are TRBV5-1 and TRBJ2-1; TRBD2 matches 12 bases. The germline V gene has CDR1 SGHRS and CDR2 YFSETQ. The J segment lost 1 base and the V segment lost 0 bases, leaving 5 bases of the junction unmatched. This CDR3 has 18 amino acids. CDR3 region: CASSLVASGGASYNEQFF. CDR3 sequence (DNA): TGCGCCAGCAGCTTGGTTGCTAGCGGGGGGGCGTCCTACAATGAGCAGTTCTTC.

This sequence joins TRBV6-2 or TRBV6-3 and TRBJ2-7, with D uncertain. Trimming cost V 2 bases and J 4 bases, with 6 bases left between them. There are 12 residues in the CDR3. From germline, CDR1 is MNHEY and CDR2 SVGEGT. CDR3 bases: TGTGCCAGCAGTTACGCAAATTACGAGCAGTACTTC. Translated: CASSYANYEQYF.

This clonotype was detected a few times. The rearrangement joins TRBV28 to TRBJ2-7; the D is unclear. The V end was cut by 5 bases, the J end by 3 bases, with 17 bases between. The CDR3 length is 15 residues. Germline V gene sequence: CDR1 MDHEN, CDR2 SYDVKM. Written as DNA, the CDR3 is TGTGCCAGCAGTCTCGCGGTCTTTGAAGACTACGAGCAGTACTTC. Translating it yields CASSLAVFEDYEQYF.

This clonotype occurred a few times. The chain carries TRBV7-2 and TRBJ2-5; D unclear. The CDR3 is 13 residues long. The germline gives CDR1 SGHTA, CDR2 FQGNSA. V was clipped by 4 bases and J by 4 bases, with 10 bases between them. The CDR3 loop reads CASSWDQRETQYF. The CDR3, as DNA: TGTGCCAGCAGCTGGGATCAGAGAGAGACCCAGTACTTC.

As regards this clonotype: At one end, the junction sequence differs from germline, possibly due to a read error. The chain couples TRBV5-1 to TRBJ1-1; D ambiguous. The V gene's germline CDR1 is SGHRS and CDR2 YFSETQ. This CDR3 contains 14 residues. The CDR3 here is CASSPGLLNTEAFF. The CDR3 DNA reads as TGTGCCAGCAGCCCCGGACTCCTGAACACTGAAGCTTTCTTT.

In this sample, this clonotype turned up a few times. In nucleotides, the CDR3 is TGCAGTGCTAGATCAATCCTACAGGGGTCGAGGAGGAACACTGAAGCTTTCTTT. The encoded protein is CSARSILQGSRRNTEAFF. V gene TRBV20-1 combines with J gene TRBJ1-1; 7 bases agree with TRBD1. Germline assignment: CDR1 DFQATT and CDR2 SNEGSKA (reference sequence). The J segment lost 1 base and the V segment lost 2 bases, leaving 16 bases of the junction unmatched. The CDR3 runs 18 residues.

Remarks on this clonotype: One end of the junction does not line up with germline, which may come from a read error. V gene TRBV7-2 combines with J gene TRBJ2-7; a weak D match, TRBD1 (6 bases). Germline V CDR1 and CDR2: SGHTA, FQGNSA. The CDR3 totals 13 residues. The CDR3 loop is CANSRDKWETQYF. CDR3 bases: TGTGCCAACAGCCGGGACAAATGGGAGACTCAGTACTTC.

This clonotype turned up a few times. This chain uses TRBV11-2 with TRBJ2-1, with a possible D match to TRBD1 (6 bases). V was shortened by 5 bases and J by 2 bases, with 22 bases between the two germline ends. The CDR3 is 18 residues long. In germline, CDR1 is SGHAT, CDR2 FQNNGV. CDR3 protein: CASSRFGLGTQTYNEQFF. The CDR3, as DNA: TGTGCCAGCAGCCGATTCGGGTTAGGGACACAGACCTACAATGAGCAGTTCTTC.

The rearrangement links TRBV7-2 to TRBJ2-5, with TRBD1 matching over 9 bases. Trimming cost V 4 bases and J 2 bases; bases outside gene matches: 8. Germline lookup yields CDR1 SGHTA and CDR2 FQGNSA. The CDR3 is 16 amino acids. Here the CDR3 reads CASSYSGTGLQETQYF. DNA of the CDR3: TGTGCCAGCAGCTACTCCGGGACAGGGCTTCAAGAGACCCAGTACTTC.

V usage is TRBV9 and J usage is TRBJ2-1; 8 bases fit TRBD2. CDR3 length: 15 residues. After removal of 1 base from V and 8 bases from J, the junction contained 8 bases not matched to a gene. The V gene's germline CDR1 is SGDLS and CDR2 YYNGEE. CDR3 loop: CASSVRKRGRDEQFF. CDR3 in DNA: TGTGCCAGCAGCGTACGGAAGCGGGGGAGGGATGAGCAGTTCTTC.

This chain connects TRBV20-1 to TRBJ1-6; the D gene is possibly TRBD1 (5 bases). V was pared by 3 bases and J by 6 bases, with 15 bases between. CDR1 and CDR2 from the germline V gene are DFQATT and SNEGSKA (reference sequence). This CDR3 has 15 amino acids. In DNA, the CDR3 is TGCAGTGCTAGGGCCGAGGGACGGCTTAATTCACCCCTCCACTTT. It specifies CSARAEGRLNSPLHF.

V is TRBV11-1 and J is TRBJ1-6, with D hard to call. Germline V gene lookup returns CDR1 SGHAT and CDR2 FQDESV (reference sequence). This CDR3 is 14 amino acids long. V was clipped by 5 bases and J by 7 bases, with 12 bases between them. CDR3: CASSAQSLNSPLHF. The CDR3 DNA reads TGTGCCAGCAGCGCGCAGTCACTCAATTCACCCCTCCACTTT.

This clonotype has more than one count but fewer than ten. The chain uses TRBV4-2 and TRBJ1-2; D unclear. The CDR3 is 12 amino acids. Trimming stripped 0 bases from V and 6 bases from J, with 5 bases between. Germline CDR1 and CDR2: LGHNA and YNFKEQ. This CDR3 reads CASSQDPHGYTF. CDR3 sequence (DNA): TGTGCCAGCAGCCAAGATCCACATGGCTACACCTTC.

The chain has TRBV27 and TRBJ1-2; 10 bases fit TRBD1. Germline V gives CDR1 MNHEY, CDR2 SMNVEV (reference sequence). Trimming cost V 3 bases and J 0 bases; bases outside gene matches: 7. The CDR3 has 17 residues. The CDR3 is CASSLGQGTISNYGYTF. DNA for the CDR3: TGTGCCAGCAGTTTGGGACAGGGGACGATCTCTAACTATGGCTACACCTTC.